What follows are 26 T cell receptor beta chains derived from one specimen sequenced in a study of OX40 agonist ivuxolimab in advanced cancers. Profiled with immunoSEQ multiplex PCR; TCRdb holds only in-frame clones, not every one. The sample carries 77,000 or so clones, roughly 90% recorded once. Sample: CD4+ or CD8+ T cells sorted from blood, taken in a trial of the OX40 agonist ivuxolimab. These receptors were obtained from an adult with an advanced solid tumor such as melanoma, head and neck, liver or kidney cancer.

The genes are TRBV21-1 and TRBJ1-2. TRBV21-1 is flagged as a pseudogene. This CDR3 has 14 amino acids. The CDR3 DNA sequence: TGTGCCAGCAGCTTGACAGGCGGGGACTATGGCTACACCTTC. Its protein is CASSLTGGDYGYTF.

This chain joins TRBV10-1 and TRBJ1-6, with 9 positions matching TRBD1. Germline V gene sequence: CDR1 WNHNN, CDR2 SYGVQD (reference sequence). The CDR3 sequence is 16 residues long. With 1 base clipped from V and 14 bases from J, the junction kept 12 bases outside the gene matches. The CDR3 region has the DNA TGCGCCAGCAGTGAGTTACGGGGGACAGGGACCTTGGCCCTCCACTTT. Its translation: CASSELRGTGTLALHF.

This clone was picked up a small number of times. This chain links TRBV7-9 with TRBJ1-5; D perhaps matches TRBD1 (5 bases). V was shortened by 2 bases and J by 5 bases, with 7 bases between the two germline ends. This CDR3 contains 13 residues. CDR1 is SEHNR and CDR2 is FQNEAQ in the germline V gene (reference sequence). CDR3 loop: CASSLTGDQPQHF. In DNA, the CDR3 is TGTGCCAGCAGCTTAACAGGCGATCAGCCCCAGCATTTT.

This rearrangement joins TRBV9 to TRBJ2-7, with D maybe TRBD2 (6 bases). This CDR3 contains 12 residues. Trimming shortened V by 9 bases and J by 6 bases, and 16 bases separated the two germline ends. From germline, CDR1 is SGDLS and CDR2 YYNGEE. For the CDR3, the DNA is TGTGCCATCCTTACGTGGGGGGTCGAGCAGTACTTC. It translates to CAILTWGVEQYF.

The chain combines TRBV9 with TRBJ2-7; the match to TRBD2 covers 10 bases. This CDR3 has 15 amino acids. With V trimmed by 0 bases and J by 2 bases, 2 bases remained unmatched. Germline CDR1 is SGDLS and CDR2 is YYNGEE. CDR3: CASSVAAGGPYEQYF. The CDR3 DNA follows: TGTGCCAGCAGCGTAGCAGCGGGGGGGCCCTACGAGCAGTACTTC.

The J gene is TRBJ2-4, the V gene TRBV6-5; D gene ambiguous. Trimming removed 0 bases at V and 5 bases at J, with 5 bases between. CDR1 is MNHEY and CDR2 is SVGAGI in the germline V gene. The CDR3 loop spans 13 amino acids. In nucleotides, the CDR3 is TGTGCCAGCAGTTACTCGAATGAAAACATTCAGTACTTC. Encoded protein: CASSYSNENIQYF.

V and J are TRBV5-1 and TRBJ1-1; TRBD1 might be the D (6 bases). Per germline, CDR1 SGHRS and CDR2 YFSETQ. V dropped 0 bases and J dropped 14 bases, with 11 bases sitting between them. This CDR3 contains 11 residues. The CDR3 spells CASSLGQGSFF. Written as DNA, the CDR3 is TGCGCCAGCAGCTTGGGTCAGGGGTCATTCTTT.

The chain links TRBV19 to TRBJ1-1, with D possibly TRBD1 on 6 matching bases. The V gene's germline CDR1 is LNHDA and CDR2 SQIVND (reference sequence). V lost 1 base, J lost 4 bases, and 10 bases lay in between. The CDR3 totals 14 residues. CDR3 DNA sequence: TGTGCCAGTAGTATAGGTCGGGGGGCCACTGAAGCTTTCTTT. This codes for CASSIGRGATEAFF.

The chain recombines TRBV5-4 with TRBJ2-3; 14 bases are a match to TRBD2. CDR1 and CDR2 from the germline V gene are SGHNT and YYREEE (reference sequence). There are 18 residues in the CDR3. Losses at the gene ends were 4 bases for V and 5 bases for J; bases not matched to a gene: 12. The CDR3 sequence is CASSTGTSGGPGVDTQYF. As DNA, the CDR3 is TGTGCCAGCAGCACCGGGACTAGCGGGGGCCCGGGGGTAGATACGCAGTATTTT.

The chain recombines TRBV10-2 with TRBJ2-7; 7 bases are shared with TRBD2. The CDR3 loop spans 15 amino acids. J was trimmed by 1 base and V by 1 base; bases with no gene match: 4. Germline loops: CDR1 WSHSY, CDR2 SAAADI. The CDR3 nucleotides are TGCGCCAGCAGTGAGTGGCGGGGGTCTTCCTACGAGCAGTACTTC. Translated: CASSEWRGSSYEQYF.

The DNA of the CDR3 is TGTGCCAGCAGCCGACGGGGGGTGGGAGAGACCCAGTACTTC. It encodes CASSRRGVGETQYF. V is TRBV5-4 and J is TRBJ2-5; 7 bases map to TRBD2. V lost 4 bases to trimming and J lost 4 bases; unmatched junction nucleotides: 7. The CDR3 totals 14 residues. Germline V gives CDR1 SGHNT, CDR2 YYREEE (reference sequence).

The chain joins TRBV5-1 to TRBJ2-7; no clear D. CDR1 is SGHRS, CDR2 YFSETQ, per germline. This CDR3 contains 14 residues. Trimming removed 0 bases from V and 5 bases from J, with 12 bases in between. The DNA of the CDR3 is TGCGCCAGCAGCTTGGCAAGGAATCAGGACGAGCAGTACTTC. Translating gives CASSLARNQDEQYF.

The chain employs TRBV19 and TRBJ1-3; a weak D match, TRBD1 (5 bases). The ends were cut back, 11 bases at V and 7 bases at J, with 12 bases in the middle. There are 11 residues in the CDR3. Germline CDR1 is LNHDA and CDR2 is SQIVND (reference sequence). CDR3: CAVPGMNTIYF. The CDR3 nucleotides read TGTGCCGTACCAGGGATGAACACCATATATTTT.

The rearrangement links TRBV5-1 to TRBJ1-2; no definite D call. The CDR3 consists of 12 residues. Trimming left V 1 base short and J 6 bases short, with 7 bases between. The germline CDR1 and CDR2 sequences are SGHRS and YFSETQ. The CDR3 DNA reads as TGCGCCAGCAGCTTGTCTGCGGATGGCTACACCTTC. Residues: CASSLSADGYTF.

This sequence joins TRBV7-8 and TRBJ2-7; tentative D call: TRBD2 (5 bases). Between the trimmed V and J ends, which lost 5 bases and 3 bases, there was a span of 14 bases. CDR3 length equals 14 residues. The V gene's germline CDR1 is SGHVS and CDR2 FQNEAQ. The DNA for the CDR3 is TGTGCCAGCAGCCCCACGACTACTAACTACGAGCAGTACTTC. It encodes CASSPTTTNYEQYF.

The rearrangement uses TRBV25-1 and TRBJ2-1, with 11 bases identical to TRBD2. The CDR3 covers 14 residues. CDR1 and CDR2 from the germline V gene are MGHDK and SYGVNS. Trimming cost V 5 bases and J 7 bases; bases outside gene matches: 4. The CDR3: CASSLTSGGNEQFF. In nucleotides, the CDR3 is TGTGCCAGCAGTCTCACTAGCGGGGGAAATGAGCAGTTCTTC.

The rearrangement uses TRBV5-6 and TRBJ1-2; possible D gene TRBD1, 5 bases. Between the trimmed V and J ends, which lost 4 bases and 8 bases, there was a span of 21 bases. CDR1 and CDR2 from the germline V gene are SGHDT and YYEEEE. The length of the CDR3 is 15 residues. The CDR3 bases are TGTGCCAGCAGCCCGGTGGAGGGGACGGTCTCGGGCTACACCTTC. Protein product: CASSPVEGTVSGYTF.

CDR3 sequence (DNA): TGTGCCAGCAGCGGCCGGGACGGGGGGGCTCCCTACGAGCAGTACTTC. This translates into CASSGRDGGAPYEQYF. The chain uses TRBV9 and TRBJ2-7, with 8 bases that match TRBD2. Germline lookup yields CDR1 SGDLS and CDR2 YYNGEE. V lost 3 bases and J lost 2; bases outside the gene matches: 10. The CDR3 runs to 16 residues.

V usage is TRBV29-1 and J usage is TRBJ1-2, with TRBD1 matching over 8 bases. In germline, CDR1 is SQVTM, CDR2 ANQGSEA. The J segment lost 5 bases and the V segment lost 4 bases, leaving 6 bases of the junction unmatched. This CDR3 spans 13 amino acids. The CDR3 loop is CSVGGQGAYGYTF. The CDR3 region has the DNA TGCAGCGTTGGTGGGCAGGGGGCGTATGGCTACACCTTC. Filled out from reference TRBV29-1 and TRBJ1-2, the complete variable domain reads SAVISQKPSRDICQRGTSLTIQCQVDSQVTMMFWYRQQPGQSLTLIATANQGSEATYESGFVIDKFPISRPNLTFSTLTVSNMSPEDSSIYLCSVGGQGAYGYTFGSGTRLTVV.

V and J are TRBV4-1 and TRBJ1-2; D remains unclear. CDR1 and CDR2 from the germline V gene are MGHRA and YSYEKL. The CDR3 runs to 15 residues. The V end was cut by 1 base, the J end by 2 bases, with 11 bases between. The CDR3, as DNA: TGCGCCAGCAGCCAAGGAGTAGGAGGCAACTATGGCTACACCTTC. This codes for CASSQGVGGNYGYTF.

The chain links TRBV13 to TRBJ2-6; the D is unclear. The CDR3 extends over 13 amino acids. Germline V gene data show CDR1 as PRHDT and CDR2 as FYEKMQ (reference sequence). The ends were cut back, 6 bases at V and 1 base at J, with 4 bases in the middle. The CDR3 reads CASRRSGANVLTF. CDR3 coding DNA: TGTGCCAGCAGAAGATCTGGGGCCAACGTCCTGACTTTC.

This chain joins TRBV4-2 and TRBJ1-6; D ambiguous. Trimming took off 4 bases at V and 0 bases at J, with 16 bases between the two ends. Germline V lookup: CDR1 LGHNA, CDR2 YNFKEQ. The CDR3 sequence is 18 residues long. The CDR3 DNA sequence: TGTGCCAGCAGCCCAACGACCCCCAGCCGCTCCTATAATTCACCCCTCCACTTT. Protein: CASSPTTPSRSYNSPLHF.

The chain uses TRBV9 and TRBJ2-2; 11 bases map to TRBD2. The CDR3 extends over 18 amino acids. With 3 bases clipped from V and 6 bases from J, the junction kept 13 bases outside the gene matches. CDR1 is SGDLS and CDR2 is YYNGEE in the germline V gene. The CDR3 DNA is TGTGCCAGCAGCGCGCCTATTACTAGCGGGGGTGTGGCCGGGGAGCTGTTTTTT. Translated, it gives CASSAPITSGGVAGELFF.

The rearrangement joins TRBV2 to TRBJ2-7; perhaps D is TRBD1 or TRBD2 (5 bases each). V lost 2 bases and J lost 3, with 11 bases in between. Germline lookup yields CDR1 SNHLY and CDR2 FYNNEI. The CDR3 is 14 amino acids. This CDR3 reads CASSERGESYEQYF. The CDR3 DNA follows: TGTGCCAGCAGTGAAAGGGGAGAAAGCTACGAGCAGTACTTC.

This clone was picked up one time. The CDR3 DNA reads TGTGCCAGCAGCTCAAACCCCGATGGGGCTGAGTACTTC. Protein sequence: CASSSNPDGAEYF. This chain links TRBV11-2 with TRBJ2-7; D may be TRBD1 (5 bases). Per germline, CDR1 SGHAT and CDR2 FQNNGV. CDR3 size: 13 residues. V lost 4 bases and J 11 bases, leaving 18 bases between the germline ends.

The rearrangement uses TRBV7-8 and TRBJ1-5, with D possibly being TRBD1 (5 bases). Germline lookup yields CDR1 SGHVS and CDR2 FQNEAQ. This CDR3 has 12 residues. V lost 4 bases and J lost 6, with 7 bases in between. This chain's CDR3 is CASSSRVQPQHF. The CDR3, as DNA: TGTGCCAGCAGCTCCAGGGTTCAGCCCCAGCATTTT.